The source of this TCR beta chain is a study of OX40 agonist ivuxolimab in advanced cancers. In the study overall: An anti-OX40 (CD134) antibody with agonistic activity, ivuxolimab, was administered to patients.

Broader study findings: There were, on average, more expanded clones in CD8+ T cells than in CD4+.

Repertoires were generated with immunoSEQ multiplex PCR, while TCRdb's copy carries only in-frame clones and drops some. The top ten hold about 52% of the sample, which has some 49,000 clones, 88% seen once. CDR1 is SQVTM and CDR2 is ANQGSEA in the germline V gene. The CDR3 extends over 13 amino acids. Trimming took 4 bases from V and 0 from J, leaving 7 bases between them. Note on this clone: Its antigen remains unidentified.

Sampling times: baseline, cycle 4 day 1, cycle 7 day 1. This receptor was taken from an adult with an advanced solid tumor such as melanoma, head and neck, liver or kidney cancer. The material sequenced was CD4+ or CD8+ T cells sorted from blood, taken in a trial of the OX40 agonist ivuxolimab. The chain carries TRBV29-1 and TRBJ1-3; D is undetermined. CDR3 in amino acids: CSVGSYSGNTIYF. CDR3 bases: TGCAGCGTTGGTTCCTACTCTGGAAACACCATATATTTT.